A selection of T cell receptor beta chains follows, all from one sample in a study of breast tumors, draining lymph nodes, adjacent tissues. TCRdb reprocessed the multiplex PCR reads with MiXCR, giving one entry per CDR3 protein. Of a few hundred thousand distinct CDR3 sequences in the sample, about 34% were seen once. The sequencing sample was made of axillary lymph node tissue. These TCRs come from a female donor with breast cancer. Some clones in this sample may be carry-over from other donors' samples. The CDR3 runs from the conserved cysteine through the conserved F or W. The D gene is left open where the match is weak. Expanded clones are given a class, and other clones once, few, many or no size at all.

V	size	J	D	CDR3	DNA
TRBV5-1	many	TRBJ1-4	TRBD1	CASSIFGQGARLESSKLFF	TGCGCCAGTTCTATCTTTGGGCAGGGGGCGCGGTTGGAATCATCGAAACTGTTTTTT
TRBV29-1	-	TRBJ1-1	-	CSVERTRNTEAFF	TGCAGCGTTGAACGGACACGGAACACTGAAGCTTTCTTT
TRBV10-1	-	TRBJ2-2	-	CASSVDLTGELFF	TGCGCCAGCAGTGTGGACCTCACCGGGGAGCTGTTTTTT
TRBV29-1	-	TRBJ2-7	TRBD2	CSQKLAAYEQYF	TGCAGCCAAAAACTAGCGGCCTACGAGCAGTACTTC
TRBV18	few	TRBJ2-2	TRBD2	CASSPQRLAGYTGELFF	TGTGCCAGCTCACCACAAAGGCTAGCGGGATACACCGGGGAGCTGTTTTTT
TRBV7-3	-	TRBJ1-1	TRBD1	CASSPMGQGITEAFF	TGTGCCAGCAGCCCCATGGGACAGGGAATCACTGAAGCTTTCTTT
TRBV19	many	TRBJ1-5	-	CASSTSGRNQPQHF	TGTGCCAGTAGTACCTCAGGGCGCAATCAGCCCCAGCATTTT
TRBV15	many	TRBJ2-1	TRBD2	CATSRDAGGFDEQFF	TGTGCCACCAGCAGAGATGCGGGGGGTTTTGATGAGCAGTTCTTC
TRBV24-1	-	TRBJ2-5	TRBD1	CATSVTGDAGELRQETQYF	TGTGCCACCAGTGTGACAGGGGATGCCGGGGAGCTCAGGCAAGAGACCCAGTACTTC
TRBV7-9	-	TRBJ1-2	-	CASSRTLGDNYGYPF	TGTGCCAGCAGCCGGACTTTAGGGGATAACTATGGCTACCCCTTC
TRBV7-8	many	TRBJ1-3	-	CASSFGTPSAGNTIYF	TGTGCCAGCAGCTTCGGGACTCCATCGGCGGGAAACACCATATATTTT
TRBV29-1	-	TRBJ1-5	-	CSLEGGNQPQHF	TGCAGCTTGGAAGGGGGGAATCAGCCCCAGCATTTT
TRBV5-1	many	TRBJ2-7	-	CASSFSGLDEQYF	TGCGCCAGCAGCTTCTCGGGGTTGGACGAGCAGTACTTC
TRBV9	-	TRBJ2-5	-	CASTIPGTQGRTQYF	TGTGCCAGCACTATCCCCGGGACGCAGGGCAGGACCCAGTACTTC
TRBV4-2	many	TRBJ1-2	TRBD1	CASSQEGAGGSYGYTF	TGTGCCAGCAGCCAAGAAGGGGCAGGGGGCTCCTATGGCTACACCTTC
TRBV6-5	few	TRBJ1-2	TRBD1	CASTPSTGQGGYGYTF	TGTGCCAGCACTCCGTCGACGGGACAGGGGGGCTATGGCTACACCTTC
TRBV20-1	-	TRBJ1-5	TRBD1	CSARTGKGYNQPQHF	TGCAGTGCTAGGACAGGGAAAGGGTACAATCAGCCCCAGCATTTT
TRBV7-9	many	TRBJ2-2	-	CASSLTDTRELFF	TGTGCCAGCAGCTTAACGGACACCAGGGAGCTGTTTTTT
TRBV7-3	-	TRBJ2-3	TRBD1	CASSPTGTGGTDTQYF	TGTGCCAGCAGCCCGACAGGGACAGGGGGCACAGATACGCAGTATTTT
TRBV24-1	-	TRBJ2-3	TRBD2	CATSDSGSGGAHDTQYF	TGTGCCACCAGTGATTCAGGTAGCGGGGGGGCCCATGATACGCAGTATTTT
TRBV15	-	TRBJ2-3	-	CATSRARKSGEDTQYF	TGTGCCACCAGTAGAGCTAGAAAATCGGGGGAAGATACGCAGTATTTT
TRBV19	-	TRBJ1-2	-	CASSIRRGSIYGYTF	TGTGCCAGTAGTATTCGACGGGGATCAATCTATGGCTACACCTTC
TRBV9	many	TRBJ2-3	-	CASSHSGTPRVDTQYF	TGTGCCAGCAGCCACTCAGGGACCCCTAGGGTAGATACGCAGTATTTT
TRBV20-1	many	TRBJ2-7	TRBD2	CSARDGVSGSYEQYF	TGCAGTGCTAGAGACGGGGTTAGCGGGAGTTACGAGCAGTACTTC
TRBV18	once	TRBJ1-2	TRBD1	CASSPETGTYGYTF	TGTGCCAGCTCACCGGAGACAGGGACCTATGGCTACACCTTC
TRBV20-1	-	TRBJ1-1	TRBD1	CSATDREGVTTEAFF	TGCAGTGCAACTGACAGGGAAGGGGTGACCACTGAAGCTTTCTTT
TRBV6-5	-	TRBJ2-7	TRBD1	CASSRDRGSSYEQYF	TGTGCCAGCAGCCGGGACAGGGGTAGCTCCTACGAGCAGTACTTC
TRBV12-3/TRBV12-4	many	TRBJ1-4	-	CASSLVASGRPEPAKLFF	TGTGCCAGCAGTTTAGTCGCTAGCGGGAGGCCCGAGCCCGCAAAACTGTTTTTT
TRBV4-1	many	TRBJ2-3	-	CASSQDLPKAQYF	TGCGCCAGCAGCCAAGATCTCCCGAAGGCGCAGTATTTT
TRBV2	-	TRBJ2-7	TRBD2	CASSETGTSSYEQYF	TGTGCCAGCAGTGAAACCGGGACTAGCTCCTACGAGCAGTACTTC
TRBV7-9	many	TRBJ2-1	TRBD2	CASSPRTSGDEQFF	TGTGCCAGCAGCCCAAGGACTAGCGGGGATGAGCAGTTCTTC
TRBV24-1	many	TRBJ1-2	TRBD1	CATSDSTGRGYTF	TGTGCCACCAGTGATTCGACAGGGAGAGGCTACACCTTC
TRBV18	few	TRBJ2-7	-	CASSPPSHEQYF	TGTGCCAGCTCACCACCATCTCACGAGCAGTACTTC
TRBV28	-	TRBJ2-2	TRBD1	CAGTGVTGELFF	TGTGCCGGAACAGGGGTCACCGGGGAGCTGTTTTTT
TRBV19	many	TRBJ2-7	-	CASKEVGGSYEQYF	TGTGCCAGTAAGGAGGTCGGCGGATCCTACGAGCAGTACTTC
TRBV20-1	many	TRBJ2-1	TRBD2	CSASGRAGYNEQFF	TGCAGTGCTAGCGGGAGGGCCGGGTACAATGAGCAGTTCTTC
TRBV12-5	many	TRBJ2-2	TRBD2	CASGPRGLAGVGTGELFF	TGTGCTAGTGGTCCGCGGGGGCTAGCGGGAGTGGGTACCGGGGAGCTGTTTTTT
TRBV5-6	many	TRBJ1-5	-	CASSLFGAQGNQPQHF	TGTGCCAGCAGCTTATTTGGGGCGCAGGGCAATCAGCCCCAGCATTTT
TRBV7-9	-	TRBJ1-4	-	CASSFADYEQGKLFF	TGTGCCAGCAGCTTCGCCGACTACGAGCAGGGAAAACTGTTTTTT
TRBV5-4	few	TRBJ2-6	-	CASTVGGANVLTF	TGTGCCAGCACCGTTGGAGGGGCCAACGTCCTGACTTTC
TRBV12-3/TRBV12-4	-	TRBJ1-2	TRBD1	CASRPLRDSTNYGYTF	TGTGCCAGCAGACCCCTCCGGGACAGCACTAACTATGGCTACACCTTC
TRBV4-1	many	TRBJ1-2	TRBD1	CASSLRQGIGYGYTF	TGCGCCAGCAGCCTCAGACAGGGAATCGGCTATGGCTACACCTTC